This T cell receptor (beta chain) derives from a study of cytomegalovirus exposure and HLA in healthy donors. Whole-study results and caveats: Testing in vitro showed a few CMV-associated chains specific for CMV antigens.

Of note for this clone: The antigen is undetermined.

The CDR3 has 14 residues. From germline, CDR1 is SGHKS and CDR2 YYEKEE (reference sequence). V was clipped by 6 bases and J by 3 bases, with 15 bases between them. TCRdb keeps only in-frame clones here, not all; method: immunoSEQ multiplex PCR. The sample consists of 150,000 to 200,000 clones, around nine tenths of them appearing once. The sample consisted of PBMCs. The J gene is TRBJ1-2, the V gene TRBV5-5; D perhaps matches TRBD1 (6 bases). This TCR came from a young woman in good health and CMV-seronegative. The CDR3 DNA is TGTGCCAGCACCCAAAGGCCAGGGGACTATGGCTACACCTTC. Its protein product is CASTQRPGDYGYTF.